This T cell receptor beta chain is drawn from a study of CD8 T cells in ankylosing spondylitis (dated by TCRdb to 2015 to 2018). About the study as a whole: T cell receptor beta repertoires were profiled in healthy donors and ankylosing spondylitis patients so that disease-linked TCR variants could be found. In total, the full study cohort was made up of roughly 100 healthy donors and approximately 27 ankylosing spondylitis patients. Peripheral blood was sampled, and synovial fluid was also collected from ankylosing spondylitis patients.

Here is what the overall study found, with its caveats: The disease-linked clones were reported as significantly enriched in matched synovial fluid samples from ankylosing spondylitis patients. The disease-linked clones had a CD8+ phenotype and were found at relatively low frequencies in peripheral blood. A TCR beta motif of 7 or 8 highly homologous amino acid variants appeared characteristic of blood from ankylosing spondylitis patients. Some motif variants had previously been reported in the synovial fluid and blood of reactive arthritis patients, which suggests shared mechanisms of disease initiation.

Taken from cysteine to phenylalanine, the CDR3 has 17 residues. Only the CDR3 part of the read is kept: 51 bases, read in frame from the first base. CDR1 and CDR2 were assigned from the germline V gene (reference sequence) as LGHDT and YNNKEL. Trimming removed 4 bases from V and 1 base from J, leaving 16 bases between the germline ends. The instrument given in TCRdb is Illumina HiSeq 2500. Quantitative 5'-RACE with molecular barcodes was used to prepare TCR beta libraries. The published analysis was carried out like this. Disease-linked TCR variants were identified with a new computational method built on a probabilistic model of VDJ rearrangement. TCRdb ran its own pipeline on the public reads, namely fastp trimming at Q25 and MiXCR clone calling, and kept in-frame beta chains. Rows with one shared CDR3 protein collapse into an entry with the most common genes and DNA. The V and J calls follow TCRdb's processing rather than the paper's. The sample table lists 200,000 to 300,000 distinct CDR3 sequences, roughly a tenth of them with a count of one. Of the sample, 2.6% falls within the top ten clones.

At least ten counts were recorded for this clonotype. Its antigen is currently not known. No base quality values were provided; no much bigger clone lies one nucleotide off. Sequencing was carried out using blood, either unsorted or a sorted T cell fraction (not recorded which). The sequence derives from a male donor with ankylosing spondylitis or in good health (not recorded which). The sequence is built from TRBV3-1 and TRBJ2-2, with the D assignment possibly TRBD1 or TRBD2, given 5 matching bases for each. The DNA reads TGTGCCAGCAGCCTTTACCTGGGACCGCTGAACACCGGGGAGCTGTTTTTT. This translates into CASSLYLGPLNTGELFF.